The 10 T cell receptor beta chains reported below all come from one sample, sequenced in a study of early T cells in non-severe SARS-CoV-2 infection. Via MiXCR, TCRdb re-called the 5' RACE reads, giving one row per CDR3 protein. Of tens of thousands of distinct CDR3 sequences listed, roughly an eighth are singletons. Sequencing was done on a sample of whole blood. The receptors were sampled from an adult who was a healthcare worker with PCR-confirmed SARS-CoV-2 infection or an uninfected control (not recorded which).

This clonotype appeared many times. The chain uses TRBV21-1 and TRBJ2-7. TRBV21-1 counts as a pseudogene. This CDR3 region has 15 residues. The CDR3 sequence: CASSKDRLKRHEQYF. CDR3 sequence (DNA): TGTGCCAGCAGCAAAGATCGACTCAAACGGCACGAGCAGTACTTC.

Here the CDR3 DNA reads TGTGCCAGCAGCCAAATGGGGACAGGGGGCTACGAGCAGTACTTC. The encoded protein is CASSQMGTGGYEQYF. The V gene is TRBV3-1, the J gene TRBJ2-7; 11 bases agree with TRBD1. In germline, CDR1 is LGHDT, CDR2 YNNKEL (reference sequence). Trimming removed 2 bases from V and 3 bases from J; junction bases left unmatched: 3. The CDR3 sequence is 15 residues long.

The sample holds many counts of this clonotype. The chain carries TRBV3-1 and TRBJ2-5; 8 nucleotides agree with TRBD1. The CDR3 is 16 amino acids. In germline, CDR1 is LGHDT, CDR2 YNNKEL (reference sequence). The trim removed 0 bases at V and 5 bases at J, leaving 8 bases unmatched. The CDR3 coding sequence is TGTGCCAGCAGCCAAGATCTGGCAGGGGGCCAGGAGACCCAGTACTTC. Protein: CASSQDLAGGQETQYF.

The chain employs TRBV7-6 and TRBJ2-7; 10 bases are shared with TRBD1. Trimming removed 4 bases from V and 2 bases from J; junction bases left unmatched: 11. This CDR3 is 17 amino acids long. Germline CDR1 and CDR2: SGHVS and FNYEAQ. This CDR3 is CASSSKMGQGSPYEQYF. The DNA of the CDR3 is TGTGCCAGCAGCTCAAAGATGGGACAGGGGTCCCCCTACGAGCAGTACTTC.

This clonotype was detected many times. The CDR3 reads CASTGGGWNNEQFF. The CDR3 bases are TGTGCTAGTACTGGGGGAGGGTGGAACAATGAGCAGTTCTTC. The chain is built from TRBV12-5 and TRBJ2-1; 7 bases align to TRBD2. Trimming at V came to 8 bases and at J to 5 bases, leaving 9 bases not matched to a gene. Looked up from germline, CDR1 is LGHNT and CDR2 is FRNRAP. This CDR3 spans 14 amino acids.

This clonotype appeared a few times. The chain couples TRBV12-3 or TRBV12-4 to TRBJ2-5; unclear D gene. V was cut by 3 bases and J by 5 bases, with 13 bases left in between. The CDR3 contains 14 residues. DNA of the CDR3: TGTGCCAGCAGTTTCGTTGGCGGCTGGGAGACCCAGTACTTC. Amino acids: CASSFVGGWETQYF.

In its sample, this clonotype was seen a few times. The gene calls are TRBV11-2 and TRBJ2-1; 7 nucleotides match TRBD1. CDR3 length: 15 residues. CDR1 is SGHAT and CDR2 is FQNNGV in the germline V gene. J was trimmed by 5 bases and V by 1 base; bases with no gene match: 5. The CDR3 is CASSLARTGHNEQFF. CDR3 nucleotides: TGTGCCAGCAGCTTAGCCCGGACAGGCCACAATGAGCAGTTCTTC.

The rearrangement links TRBV12-5 to TRBJ2-3, with TRBD2 as a possible D gene (5 bases). Germline CDR1 is LGHNT and CDR2 is FRNRAP. Trimming removed 6 bases from V and 6 bases from J, with 10 bases in between. The CDR3 extends over 12 amino acids. CDR3 sequence (DNA): TGTGCTAGTGGGCCCACGGGGGATACGCAGTATTTT. This encodes CASGPTGDTQYF.

This clonotype has a handful of counts. The chain employs TRBV6-5 and TRBJ2-7; tentatively, D is TRBD1 or TRBD2 (7 bases each). This CDR3 is 18 amino acids long. The V end lost 2 bases, the J end lost 2 bases, and 22 bases lay between the germline ends. The germline V gene has CDR1 MNHEY and CDR2 SVGAGI. The CDR3 region has the DNA TGTGCCAGCAGTTACGACAGGGCGCGGGGGTTAACTACCTACGAGCAGTACTTC. It encodes CASSYDRARGLTTYEQYF.

This clonotype showed up many times. This chain uses TRBV6-1 with TRBJ2-1; perhaps TRBD2 as D (6 bases). The CDR3 consists of 13 residues. Germline CDR1 MNHNS, CDR2 SASEGT. Trimming pared 6 bases from V and 5 bases from J, leaving 11 bases between. CDR3 sequence (DNA): TGTGCCAGCAGAACACTAGCTAACAATGAGCAGTTCTTC. Amino acids: CASRTLANNEQFF.